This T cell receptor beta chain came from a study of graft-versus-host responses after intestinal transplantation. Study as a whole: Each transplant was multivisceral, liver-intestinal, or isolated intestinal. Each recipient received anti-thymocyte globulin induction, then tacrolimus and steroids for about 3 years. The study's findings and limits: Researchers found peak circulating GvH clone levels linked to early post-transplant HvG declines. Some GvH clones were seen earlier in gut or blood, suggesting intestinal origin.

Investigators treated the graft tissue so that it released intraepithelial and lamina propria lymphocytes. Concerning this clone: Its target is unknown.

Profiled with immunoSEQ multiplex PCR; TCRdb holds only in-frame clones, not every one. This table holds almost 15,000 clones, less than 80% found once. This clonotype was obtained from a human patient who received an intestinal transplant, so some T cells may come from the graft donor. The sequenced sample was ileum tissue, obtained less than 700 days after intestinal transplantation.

CDR3 in amino acids: CASSEGPPDRGFRNEQYF. CDR3 sequence (DNA): TGTGCCAGCAGTGAAGGACCCCCAGACAGGGGATTTAGGAACGAGCAGTACTTC. The gene calls are TRBV6-1 and TRBJ2-7, with 8 nucleotides matching TRBD1. The CDR3 covers 18 residues. V trimming: 1 base; J trimming: 5 bases; junction bases outside the gene matches: 16. Germline lookup yields CDR1 MNHNS and CDR2 SASEGT.